A single sample is the source of the 29 T cell receptor beta chains below, sequenced in a study of vaccination and CD4 T cells after COVID-19. Treatment of the sample: roughly 10-day PBMC culture with coronavirus spike peptide pools or control peptides (ViraFEST assay). The Oncomine TCR Beta short-read assay generated sequence data from the DNA of cultured CD4+ T cells. TCRdb recomputed calls from the PCR reads with MiXCR, one row per CDR3 protein. Seen here are about 12,000 distinct CDR3 sequences, 60% to 85% observed once, and the top ten hold 20% to 30%. These receptors' antigens are unknown. The sequencing sample was made of CD4+ T cells from blood, cultured in vitro. The origin of the receptors is a human donor who had recovered from COVID-19.

This rearrangement joins TRBV20-1 to TRBJ1-5; D is uncertain. The CDR3 totals 12 residues. Trimming removed 7 bases from V and 4 bases from J, with 11 bases in between. Germline CDR1 is DFQATT and CDR2 is SNEGSKA (reference sequence). The CDR3 region has the DNA TGCAGTGTTTCCGTGTCGAATCAGCCCCAGCATTTT. Amino acids: CSVSVSNQPQHF.

V and J are TRBV6-1 and TRBJ1-6; D might be TRBD1 (6 bases). The CDR3 is 12 amino acids. Germline CDR1 MNHNS, CDR2 SASEGT. Trimming shortened V by 9 bases and J by 9 bases, and 12 bases separated the two germline ends. The CDR3: CARAGAGSPLHF. The CDR3, as DNA: TGTGCCAGGGCAGGGGCGGGTTCACCCCTCCACTTT.

This clonotype was picked up a small number of times. The chain has TRBV27 and TRBJ2-7, with TRBD2 matching 8 bases. Per germline, CDR1 MNHEY and CDR2 SMNVEV (reference sequence). This CDR3 is 16 amino acids long. Trimming at V came to 5 bases and at J to 4 bases, leaving 13 bases not matched to a gene. This CDR3 is CASSPIDGRAGYEQYF. The DNA for the CDR3 is TGTGCCAGCAGTCCCATTGACGGGAGGGCCGGATACGAGCAGTACTTC.

This clonotype was seen just once. V gene TRBV24-1 combines with J gene TRBJ2-7; a possible D gene is TRBD1 (5 bases). The germline V gene encodes CDR1 KGHDR and CDR2 SFDVKD. V dropped 5 bases and J dropped 5 bases, with 24 bases sitting between them. CDR3 length: 17 amino acids. The DNA of the CDR3 is TGTGCCACCAGTGCCAGGGCTCCATCAACAACAAGAAACGAGCAGTACTTC. Protein sequence: CATSARAPSTTRNEQYF.

The chain uses TRBV7-2 and TRBJ1-5; no firm D call. Germline CDR1 and CDR2: SGHTA and FQGNSA. Trimming removed 2 bases at V and 3 bases at J, with 11 bases between. This CDR3 region has 15 residues. CDR3 DNA: TGTGCCAGCAGCTTATTACCGGGCTACAATCAGCCCCAGCATTTT. This codes for CASSLLPGYNQPQHF.

The rearrangement joins TRBV7-2 to TRBJ1-2, with D tentatively TRBD1 (6 bases). The germline CDR1 and CDR2 sequences are SGHTA and FQGNSA. The CDR3 covers 16 residues. V lost 3 bases, J lost 3 bases, and 17 bases lay in between. The chain's CDR3 is CASSLGGGGADYGYTF. The CDR3 DNA reads as TGTGCCAGCAGCTTGGGGGGTGGGGGCGCAGACTATGGCTACACCTTC.

J is TRBJ2-1 and V is TRBV6-1; perhaps TRBD2 as D (5 bases). The CDR3 has 16 amino acids. CDR1 is MNHNS and CDR2 is SASEGT in the germline V gene. V was clipped by 2 bases and J by 1 base, with 12 bases between them. The CDR3 sequence: CASSEPSGPSYNEQFF. The CDR3 DNA reads TGTGCCAGCAGTGAACCCAGCGGCCCTTCCTACAATGAGCAGTTCTTC.

The rearrangement links TRBV2 to TRBJ1-1; tentatively, D is TRBD1 (6 bases). Germline CDR1 is SNHLY and CDR2 is FYNNEI. Trimming took off 6 bases at V and 0 bases at J, with 17 bases between the two ends. This CDR3 region has 16 residues. For the CDR3, the DNA is TGTGCCAGCAGCCGCGCGAGAACAGGGATGAACACTGAAGCTTTCTTT. Amino acid sequence: CASSRARTGMNTEAFF.

The gene calls are TRBV4-2 and TRBJ2-7, with 9 bases aligning to TRBD2. The V segment lost 7 bases and the J segment 4 bases; nucleotides outside the gene matches: 14. The CDR3 consists of 16 residues. Germline CDR1 and CDR2: LGHNA and YNFKEQ. CDR3 nucleotides: TGTGCCAGCACCTCCAAGCCCCCTAGCGGGACATACGAGCAGTACTTC. It translates to CASTSKPPSGTYEQYF.

This sequence joins TRBV24-1 and TRBJ2-5; 7 bases are a match to TRBD1. The trim removed 4 bases at V and 6 bases at J, leaving 10 bases unmatched. The CDR3 consists of 15 residues. Germline V CDR1 and CDR2: KGHDR, SFDVKD. CDR3: CATSDPGTALQTQYF. CDR3 nucleotides: TGTGCCACCAGTGACCCAGGGACAGCCCTGCAGACCCAGTACTTC.

Notes on this clonotype: Its ends do not fully match the called genes, so a read error is possible. The V call is TRBV20-1, the J call TRBJ2-3, with 9 nucleotides matching TRBD1. Germline V lookup: CDR1 DFQATT, CDR2 SNEGSKA (reference sequence). This CDR3 spans 17 amino acids. Here the CDR3 reads CSARDFATGGSTDMQYF. The CDR3 coding sequence is TGCAGTGCTAGAGATTTCGCGACAGGGGGTTCCACAGATATGCAGTATTTT.

The chain has TRBV7-8 and TRBJ1-6; D unclear. The V gene lost 1 base and the J gene lost 7 bases, with 8 bases spanning the gap. CDR1 and CDR2 (germline): SGHVS, FQNEAQ. The length of the CDR3 is 14 residues. The CDR3 DNA sequence: TGTGCCAGCAGCTTAGATCGGGGAAATTCACCCCTCCACTTT. Its translation: CASSLDRGNSPLHF.

Comments on this clonotype: At one of its ends the junction is not consistent with the germline gene, which may arise from a read error. The rearrangement joins TRBV7-7 to TRBJ2-2; 8 nucleotides match TRBD1. The CDR3 consists of 15 residues. Per germline, CDR1 SSHAT and CDR2 FNYEAQ (reference sequence). The CDR3 reads CASSRTGMNTGELFF. The DNA for the CDR3 is TGTGCTAGCAGCCGGACAGGGATGAACACCGGGGAGCTGTTTTTT.

The rearrangement links TRBV25-1 to TRBJ1-2; D uncertain. V lost 2 bases to trimming and J lost 3 bases, with 7 bases between them. The CDR3 extends over 13 amino acids. The germline V gene encodes CDR1 MGHDK and CDR2 SYGVNS. The CDR3 loop is CASSEKFYYGYTF. In DNA, the CDR3 is TGTGCCAGCAGTGAAAAGTTCTACTATGGCTACACCTTC.

This sequence joins TRBV28 and TRBJ1-3; D is uncertain. The CDR3 covers 16 residues. The ends were cut back, 4 bases at V and 1 base at J, with 14 bases in the middle. Germline V gene lookup returns CDR1 MDHEN and CDR2 SYDVKM. The CDR3 DNA follows: TGTGCCAGCAGTTCCCTTAGTGGGAGTTCTGGAAACACCATATATTTT. Its protein is CASSSLSGSSGNTIYF.

V usage is TRBV6-5 and J usage is TRBJ1-3; no clear D. The ends were cut back, 0 bases at V and 0 bases at J, with 12 bases in the middle. Germline V CDR1 and CDR2: MNHEY, SVGAGI. The CDR3 extends over 17 amino acids. CDR3 bases: TGTGCCAGCAGTTACTCGATTGCCAGGATCTCTGGAAACACCATATATTTT. This encodes CASSYSIARISGNTIYF.

The rearrangement uses TRBV28 and TRBJ2-2; no clear D gene. The CDR3 spans 13 residues. Germline V gene data show CDR1 as MDHEN and CDR2 as SYDVKM. V was cut by 6 bases and J by 2 bases, with 7 bases left in between. The CDR3 reads CASRRRNTGELFF. For the CDR3, the DNA is TGTGCCAGCAGGCGGAGAAACACCGGGGAGCTGTTTTTT.

V and J are TRBV7-8 and TRBJ1-6, with D tentatively TRBD1 (5 bases). In germline, CDR1 is SGHVS, CDR2 FQNEAQ. CDR3 length: 11 amino acids. Trimming left V 4 bases short and J 13 bases short, with 8 bases between. Here the CDR3 reads CASSSKGPLHF. In DNA form, the CDR3 reads TGTGCCAGCAGCTCCAAGGGGCCCCTCCACTTT.

The chain uses TRBV20-1 and TRBJ1-5, with 9 bases aligning to TRBD1. Per the germline V gene, CDR1 is DFQATT and CDR2 is SNEGSKA (reference sequence). This CDR3 is 14 amino acids long. V lost 5 bases to trimming and J lost 7 bases; unmatched junction nucleotides: 9. CDR3 coding DNA: TGCAGTGCTGCAGTTGGACAGGGGAAACAGCCCCAGCATTTT. This translates into CSAAVGQGKQPQHF.

V and J are TRBV20-1 and TRBJ2-1, with a weak D call TRBD2 (7 bases). The length of the CDR3 is 16 residues. Germline V lookup: CDR1 DFQATT, CDR2 SNEGSKA (reference sequence). Deletions cut 1 base from V and 7 bases from J, with 20 bases between. The CDR3 DNA reads TGCAGTGCTAGAGCCAGGACAGCGGGGCCGAGGAATGAGCAGTTCTTC. Its protein product is CSARARTAGPRNEQFF.

DNA for the CDR3: TGTGCCAGCAGTGTCGTCCGGGGTACTGAAGCTTTCTTT. This sequence encodes CASSVVRGTEAFF. The chain couples TRBV6-1 to TRBJ1-1; D is unclear. This CDR3 region has 13 residues. In germline, CDR1 is MNHNS, CDR2 SASEGT. V was trimmed by 4 bases and J by 5 bases, leaving 11 bases between them.

The chain employs TRBV7-2 and TRBJ2-1; no firm D call. CDR1 and CDR2 from the germline V gene are SGHTA and FQGNSA. This CDR3 spans 13 amino acids. Trimming removed 7 bases at V and 0 bases at J, with 7 bases between. CDR3 loop: CASTPYSYNEQFF. The DNA for the CDR3 is TGTGCCAGCACCCCATACTCCTACAATGAGCAGTTCTTC.

The chain combines TRBV12-5 with TRBJ1-1; D gene uncertain. The germline gives CDR1 LGHNT, CDR2 FRNRAP. CDR3 length: 16 residues. V dropped 4 bases and J dropped 3 bases, with 18 bases sitting between them. CDR3 nucleotides: TGTGCTAGTGGTTCCCCACCGTCCTGGGTGGACACTGAAGCTTTCTTT. This translates into CASGSPPSWVDTEAFF.

A few counts support this clonotype. The chain links TRBV18 to TRBJ1-3; D may be TRBD1 (6 bases). Germline loops: CDR1 KGHSH, CDR2 LQKENI. The CDR3 has 14 residues. Trimming removed 4 bases at V and 4 bases at J, with 11 bases between. The CDR3 nucleotides are TGTGCCAGCTCACTACAGGGAGCCGGAAACACCATATATTTT. Amino acid sequence: CASSLQGAGNTIYF.

The V and J genes are TRBV12-3 or TRBV12-4 and TRBJ1-3; D is ambiguous. The V and J ends lost 2 bases and 0 bases respectively, with 5 bases between them. The length of the CDR3 is 14 residues. CDR3 sequence reads: CASSLSGSGNTIYF. The CDR3 DNA is TGTGCCAGCAGTTTATCAGGCTCTGGAAACACCATATATTTT.

The chain uses TRBV9 and TRBJ2-1; D is uncertain. The CDR3 runs to 12 residues. Trimming stripped 1 base from V and 7 bases from J, with 6 bases between. The V gene's germline CDR1 is SGDLS and CDR2 YYNGEE. The CDR3 here is CASSVYRNEQFF. As DNA, the CDR3 is TGTGCCAGCAGCGTATACCGGAATGAGCAGTTCTTC.

The chain is built from TRBV24-1 and TRBJ2-2, with a weak D call TRBD1 (5 bases). CDR3 length: 18 residues. Germline values: CDR1 KGHDR, CDR2 SFDVKD. Trimming took off 0 bases at V and 0 bases at J, with 13 bases between the two ends. CDR3 sequence: CATSDLRPGITNTGELFF. The CDR3 bases are TGTGCCACCAGTGATTTGCGACCAGGGATCACGAACACCGGGGAGCTGTTTTTT.

V usage is TRBV27 and J usage is TRBJ1-1; D gene uncertain. This CDR3 contains 16 residues. Per germline, CDR1 MNHEY and CDR2 SMNVEV (reference sequence). With 4 bases removed from V and 5 bases from J, the gap between germline ends came to 20 bases. The CDR3, as DNA: TGTGCCAGCAGTTGGGCAGGCCAATATCGAGGGACTGAAGCTTTCTTT. Amino acids: CASSWAGQYRGTEAFF.

The chain carries TRBV20-1 and TRBJ1-5, with 7 bases that match TRBD1. V lost 5 bases to trimming and J lost 4 bases; unmatched junction nucleotides: 14. Germline CDR1 DFQATT, CDR2 SNEGSKA (reference sequence). The length of the CDR3 is 16 residues. The CDR3 protein is CSAVGTAPGINQPQHF. Here the CDR3 DNA reads TGCAGTGCTGTGGGGACAGCTCCAGGTATTAATCAGCCCCAGCATTTT.